These 14 T cell receptor beta chains were all obtained from the same sample, sequenced in a study of blood T cell repertoires in COVID-19. Profiling relied on immunoSEQ multiplex PCR, and the TCRdb table lists in-frame clones only, not all of them. The table shows about 340,000 clones, with roughly 86% occurring only once. Sequenced: peripheral blood. The receptors shown here come from a woman between 70 and 85 years old with COVID-19, enrolled during active disease.

This chain links TRBV7-2 with TRBJ2-5; 9 bases fit TRBD2. The V segment lost 5 bases and the J segment 7 bases; nucleotides outside the gene matches: 11. The CDR3 sequence is 15 residues long. Germline CDR1 SGHTA, CDR2 FQGNSA. DNA of the CDR3: TGTGCCAGCAGCCCCGGGCGGGGGGGGCCCGGGACCCAGTACTTC. It translates to CASSPGRGGPGTQYF.

The chain joins TRBV27 to TRBJ1-6, with D maybe TRBD1 (5 bases). Trimming took 5 bases from V and 7 from J, leaving 12 bases between them. This CDR3 spans 14 amino acids. Germline V CDR1 and CDR2: MNHEY, SMNVEV (reference sequence). CDR3 sequence (DNA): TGTGCCAGCAGTATGCAGGGATGGAATTCACCCCTCCACTTT. It yields the protein CASSMQGWNSPLHF.

This clone was picked up a small number of times. The chain combines TRBV27 with TRBJ1-5, with TRBD1 matching over 11 bases. Germline assignment: CDR1 MNHEY and CDR2 SMNVEV (reference sequence). J gave up 2 bases and V 5 bases, and 8 bases lay outside the gene matches. CDR3 length equals 17 residues. The CDR3 sequence: CASSTRTGGVGNQPQHF. CDR3 sequence (DNA): TGTGCCAGCAGTACACGGACAGGGGGCGTCGGCAATCAGCCCCAGCATTTT.

This clone was counted between two and nine times. The chain has TRBV7-2 and TRBJ1-2; D is unresolved. CDR3 length: 14 residues. V lost 4 bases, J lost 7 bases, and 16 bases lay in between. Germline-derived CDR1 and CDR2 are SGHTA and FQGNSA. CDR3 DNA sequence: TGTGCCAGCAGCTCGGGATCCGTAATGGGTGGCTACACCTTC. Protein product: CASSSGSVMGGYTF.

This clone was observed a few times. CDR3 in DNA: TGTGCCAGCAACCCGGGACAGGGGGCGGACTATGGCTACACCTTC. Translated: CASNPGQGADYGYTF. The chain recombines TRBV21-1 with TRBJ1-2; TRBD1, the table's D call, was not compared with the DNA. TRBV21-1 corresponds to a pseudogene. The CDR3 spans 15 residues.

This clone came up a few times. The chain carries TRBV7-8 and TRBJ1-2; D possibly corresponds to TRBD1 (5 bases). The V end was cut by 1 base, the J end by 4 bases, with 10 bases between. The CDR3 runs to 14 residues. From germline, CDR1 is SGHVS and CDR2 FQNEAQ. The CDR3 region has the DNA TGTGCCAGCAGCTTAGACCAGGGAAGCTATGGCTACACCTTC. Encoded protein: CASSLDQGSYGYTF.

J is TRBJ1-2 and V is TRBV11-2; D is uncertain. The germline V gene encodes CDR1 SGHAT and CDR2 FQNNGV. Trimming took 1 base from V and 4 from J, leaving 13 bases between them. This CDR3 contains 15 residues. The CDR3 sequence: CASSLVLVVPYGYTF. The CDR3 DNA follows: TGTGCCAGCAGCTTAGTACTAGTGGTTCCCTATGGCTACACCTTC.

The gene calls are TRBV14 and TRBJ1-2; D uncertain. Deletions cut 4 bases from V and 4 bases from J, with 7 bases between. This CDR3 has 12 amino acids. Germline loops: CDR1 SGHDN, CDR2 FVKESK. CDR3 DNA sequence: TGTGCCAGCAGCCGAGGGCCCTATGGCTACACCTTC. This gives the protein CASSRGPYGYTF.

This sequence joins TRBV6-5 and TRBJ1-6; D call uncertain. Germline CDR1 reads MNHEY; CDR2 reads SVGAGI. CDR3 length: 14 amino acids. V was trimmed by 5 bases and J by 6 bases, leaving 11 bases between them. CDR3 loop: CASSLGEGNSPLHF. In nucleotides, the CDR3 is TGTGCCAGCAGTCTTGGGGAGGGTAATTCACCCCTCCACTTT.

This clone was counted once. The J gene is TRBJ2-3, the V gene TRBV4-2; 8 bases map to TRBD2. CDR1 is LGHNA and CDR2 is YNFKEQ in the germline V gene. The CDR3 has 15 residues. J gave up 6 bases and V 1 base, and 6 bases lay outside the gene matches. In DNA form, the CDR3 reads TGTGCCAGCAGCCAAGGGAACGGGGGGGCCGATACGCAGTATTTT. Translation: CASSQGNGGADTQYF.

This chain joins TRBV10-3 and TRBJ1-1; 7 positions match TRBD1. This CDR3 contains 15 residues. Germline V gene data show CDR1 as ENHRY and CDR2 as SYGVKD. V lost 7 bases and J lost 1; bases outside the gene matches: 9. CDR3 amino acids: CAIKTRTGKNTEAFF. CDR3 coding DNA: TGTGCCATCAAGACCCGGACAGGAAAGAACACTGAAGCTTTCTTT.

The chain employs TRBV7-2 and TRBJ1-1; 7 nucleotides line up with TRBD1. J gave up 5 bases and V 6 bases, and 6 bases lay outside the gene matches. The germline V gene has CDR1 SGHTA and CDR2 FQGNSA. The CDR3 has 13 amino acids. Here the CDR3 reads CASRSRGETEAFF. The CDR3 nucleotides are TGTGCCAGCAGATCCAGGGGGGAGACTGAAGCTTTCTTT.

V usage is TRBV19 and J usage is TRBJ1-2; D gene ambiguous. Germline V gives CDR1 LNHDA, CDR2 SQIVND (reference sequence). Trimming shortened V by 3 bases and J by 2 bases, and 4 bases separated the two germline ends. The length of the CDR3 is 12 residues. CDR3 residues: CASSIENYGYTF. CDR3 DNA: TGTGCCAGTAGTATCGAGAACTATGGCTACACCTTC.

In this sample, this clone turned up once. The gene calls are TRBV7-8 and TRBJ2-7, with no clear D. V lost 1 base and J 5 bases, leaving 12 bases between the germline ends. There are 14 residues in the CDR3. CDR1 is SGHVS and CDR2 is FQNEAQ in the germline V gene. CDR3 sequence reads: CASSLGSGFHEQYF. CDR3 coding DNA: TGTGCCAGCAGCTTAGGATCGGGTTTCCACGAGCAGTACTTC.